This T cell receptor (beta chain) was captured by sequencing in a study of blood T cells in healthy people across ages. The use of a sample-barcoded 5' primer and a J-beta primer mix characterized a second PCR of about 6 to 11 cycles. A 12-random-nucleotide template-switch adaptor tagged each cDNA molecule. A minimum of 3 million CDR3-containing paired-end reads was obtained for each sample. TCRdb recomputed calls from the 5' RACE reads with MiXCR, one row per CDR3 protein. Of 800,000 to 1,000,000 distinct CDR3 sequences detected, around 48% appear once; the ten largest clones hold 10% to 15%. This clonotype was seen just once. Trimming pared 2 bases from V and 3 bases from J, leaving 7 bases between. The CDR3 extends over 13 amino acids. Germline assignment: CDR1 DFQATT and CDR2 SNEGSKA (reference sequence).

The TCR comes from a man under 40 in good health. The chain has TRBV20-1 and TRBJ1-4; D possibly corresponds to TRBD1 (5 bases). Material: blood. The CDR3 protein is CSARRRANEKLFF. In DNA, the CDR3 is TGCAGTGCTAGACGCAGGGCTAATGAAAAACTGTTTTTT.